Shown below are 18 T cell receptor beta chains from a single sample sequenced in a study of control samples from healthy donors and cancer patients. Method: immunoSEQ multiplex PCR; TCRdb's copy keeps in-frame clones and lacks some. The table lists roughly 120,000 clones, around 89% of them singletons. Sequenced material: blood. These receptor sequences come from a woman aged 50 to 60 in good health.

This clone has just a few counts. The chain carries TRBV4-1 and TRBJ2-1, with 9 bases that match TRBD2. Germline CDR1 and CDR2: MGHRA and YSYEKL. The CDR3 has 18 amino acids. V lost 1 base to trimming and J lost 0 bases; unmatched junction nucleotides: 7. The CDR3 DNA follows: TGCGCCAGCAGCCAAGTAAGCGGGGGGCTCAGCTCCTACAATGAGCAGTTCTTC. It is translated as CASSQVSGGLSSYNEQFF.

The chain employs TRBV6-5 and TRBJ1-2; no definite D call. V was shortened by 8 bases and J by 6 bases, with 19 bases between the two germline ends. Germline CDR1 MNHEY, CDR2 SVGAGI. The CDR3 contains 14 residues. The CDR3 loop is CASGRPDGRDGYTF. The CDR3 bases are TGTGCCAGCGGACGGCCAGATGGCCGCGATGGCTACACCTTC.

V usage is TRBV9 and J usage is TRBJ1-6; possibly TRBD1 for D (6 bases). Trimming pared 3 bases from V and 4 bases from J, leaving 11 bases between. Germline values: CDR1 SGDLS, CDR2 YYNGEE. The CDR3 consists of 15 residues. CDR3 sequence reads: CASSAGDRYNSPLHF. The CDR3 DNA follows: TGTGCCAGCAGCGCAGGGGACCGATATAATTCACCCCTCCACTTT.

The rearrangement links TRBV19 to TRBJ2-4, with unresolved D. Germline CDR1 is LNHDA and CDR2 is SQIVND (reference sequence). The germline V and J ends were trimmed by 1 base and 0 bases, with 19 bases remaining between them. This CDR3 has 19 residues. CDR3 amino acids: CASSIGKQRSGLAKNIQYF. Here the CDR3 DNA reads TGTGCCAGTAGTATAGGGAAGCAACGGAGTGGGCTAGCCAAAAACATTCAGTACTTC.

This clone was recorded only once. The J gene is TRBJ2-5, the V gene TRBV3-1 (or the pseudogene TRBV3-2); D might be TRBD2 (6 bases). The V and J ends lost 0 bases and 5 bases respectively, with 10 bases between them. This CDR3 is 14 amino acids long. The germline V gene encodes CDR1 LGHDT and CDR2 YNNKEL (reference sequence). The CDR3 bases are TGTGCCAGCAGCCAAGATACGGCGGGGGAGACCCAGTACTTC. It specifies CASSQDTAGETQYF.

This chain joins TRBV7-3 and TRBJ1-1; D possibly corresponds to TRBD1 (6 bases). Germline-derived CDR1 and CDR2 are SGHTA and FQGTGA. This CDR3 is built from 14 residues. V was trimmed by 4 bases and J by 3 bases, leaving 12 bases between them. CDR3 amino acids: CASSSQGGHTEAFF. CDR3 in DNA: TGTGCCAGCAGCTCCCAAGGGGGTCACACTGAAGCTTTCTTT.

The chain recombines TRBV4-2 with TRBJ1-3; D remains ambiguous. Germline lookup yields CDR1 LGHNA and CDR2 YNFKEQ. Trimming pared 0 bases from V and 4 bases from J, leaving 4 bases between. This CDR3 is built from 13 residues. DNA of the CDR3: TGTGCCAGCAGCCAAGATCAGGGAAACACCATATATTTT. This gives the protein CASSQDQGNTIYF.

A remark on this clone: Germline is not matched at one junction end, which may reflect a read error. The chain carries TRBV5-6 and TRBJ1-1; D is ambiguous. This CDR3 comprises 12 residues. CDR1 and CDR2 from the germline V gene are SGHDT and YYEEEE. The CDR3 loop is CASSLGNAEAFF. DNA of the CDR3: TGTGCCAGCAGCTTAGGGAACGCTGAAGCTTTCTTT.

This chain uses TRBV18 with TRBJ1-1; the D is unclear. The CDR3 is 16 residues long. CDR1 and CDR2 (germline): KGHSH, LQKENI. V was shortened by 1 base and J by 0 bases, with 12 bases between the two germline ends. CDR3 loop: CASSPQGGSVNTEAFF. The CDR3 bases are TGTGCCAGCTCACCACAGGGAGGGAGCGTGAACACTGAAGCTTTCTTT. Complete variable domain (other parts from reference TRBV18 and TRBJ1-1): NAGVMQNPRHLVRRRGQEARLRCSPMKGHSHVYWYRQLPEEGLKFMVYLQKENIIDESGMPKERFSAEFPKEGPSILRIQQVVRGDSAAYFCASSPQGGSVNTEAFFGQGTRLTVV.

This rearrangement joins TRBV24-1 to TRBJ2-6, with 8 positions matching TRBD1. CDR1 and CDR2 from the germline V gene are KGHDR and SFDVKD. This CDR3 comprises 17 residues. V shed 3 bases and J 3 bases; nucleotides not matched to a gene: 6. CDR3: CATSDPTGVDGANVLTF. The CDR3 DNA follows: TGTGCCACCAGTGATCCGACAGGGGTTGATGGGGCCAACGTCCTGACTTTC.

The chain joins TRBV27 to TRBJ2-7; the D gene is possibly TRBD2 (7 bases). This CDR3 region has 14 residues. Germline loops: CDR1 MNHEY, CDR2 SMNVEV (reference sequence). The V end was cut by 6 bases, the J end by 7 bases, with 19 bases between. In DNA, the CDR3 is TGTGCCAGCAGACTAACGGGGGCCGGGGGGGAGCAGTACTTC. It yields the protein CASRLTGAGGEQYF.

The chain links TRBV7-3 to TRBJ2-5; D is unclear. CDR1 and CDR2 from the germline V gene are SGHTA and FQGTGA. CDR3 size: 13 residues. V lost 1 base to trimming and J lost 1 base, with 4 bases between them. CDR3 region: CASSLNSQETQYF. The CDR3 bases are TGTGCCAGCAGCTTAAACAGCCAAGAGACCCAGTACTTC.

The rearrangement joins TRBV6-2 or TRBV6-3 to TRBJ2-7; possible D gene TRBD2, 7 bases. V lost 5 bases and J 3 bases, leaving 20 bases between the germline ends. Germline CDR1 and CDR2: MNHEY and SVGEGT. The CDR3 consists of 16 residues. For the CDR3, the DNA is TGTGCCAGCAGTGGGACCTCGGGGGGCCGACTCTACGAGCAGTACTTC. It codes for CASSGTSGGRLYEQYF.

CDR3 bases: TGTGCCAGCAGTCGCGACTTTCTAGTTGACGAGACCCAGTACTTC. Its translation: CASSRDFLVDETQYF. V and J are TRBV3-1 (or the pseudogene TRBV3-2) and TRBJ2-5; no clear D gene. V was cut by 6 bases and J by 5 bases, with 19 bases left in between. The germline CDR1 and CDR2 sequences are LGHDT and YNNKEL (reference sequence). The CDR3 contains 15 residues.

The table lists this clone with a count of one. The chain couples TRBV27 to TRBJ1-4; 9 nucleotides line up with TRBD1. There are 16 residues in the CDR3. J lost 7 bases, V lost 11 bases, and 17 bases had no gene match. CDR1 MNHEY and CDR2 SMNVEV come from the germline V gene (reference sequence). CDR3 sequence: CASSKGWGQGSEKLFF. The CDR3 nucleotides read TGTGCCTCCTCAAAGGGGTGGGGACAGGGAAGTGAAAAACTGTTTTTT.

The V gene is TRBV18, the J gene TRBJ1-1; 8 bases are a match to TRBD1. Losses at the gene ends were 4 bases for V and 4 bases for J; bases not matched to a gene: 5. From germline, CDR1 is KGHSH and CDR2 LQKENI. The CDR3 length is 14 residues. CDR3 sequence: CASSHDRGSTEAFF. CDR3 DNA sequence: TGTGCCAGCTCACACGACAGGGGAAGCACTGAAGCTTTCTTT. Combining the CDR3 with reference TRBV18 and TRBJ1-1 gives the whole variable domain NAGVMQNPRHLVRRRGQEARLRCSPMKGHSHVYWYRQLPEEGLKFMVYLQKENIIDESGMPKERFSAEFPKEGPSILRIQQVVRGDSAAYFCASSHDRGSTEAFFGQGTRLTVV.

As DNA, the CDR3 is TGTGCCAGCAGTTACAATACGGGAAAGAACACTGAAGCTTTCTTT. It encodes CASSYNTGKNTEAFF. The chain employs TRBV6-5 and TRBJ1-1; no definite D call. V was cut by 2 bases and J by 1 base, with 11 bases left in between. The length of the CDR3 is 15 residues. The germline CDR1 and CDR2 sequences are MNHEY and SVGAGI.

The genes are TRBV9 and TRBJ2-1, with D uncertain. Deletions cut 3 bases from V and 0 bases from J, with 16 bases between. The CDR3 has 17 residues. The germline V gene encodes CDR1 SGDLS and CDR2 YYNGEE. The CDR3 sequence: CASSDRQGVSSYNEQFF. The CDR3 DNA is TGTGCCAGCAGCGACCGACAAGGAGTCAGCTCCTACAATGAGCAGTTCTTC.